These T cell receptor beta chains were read from a single sample in a study of T cells in Graves' hyperthyroidism and ophthalmopathy. TCRdb re-called the multiplex PCR reads with MiXCR, one entry per CDR3 protein. The sample yields about 600,000 distinct CDR3 sequences, about a sixth seen once. The sequenced sample was blood. The receptor source for this set is a woman between 40 and 55 years old with Graves' ophthalmopathy. CDR3s include the opening cysteine and the closing phenylalanine or tryptophan. A D gene is named only where the DNA matches it firmly. Size values are once, few and many counts, or a class for expanded clones, and some rows have none.

abundance	d_gene	j_gene	v_gene	CDR3aa	CDR3nt
.	TRBD1	TRBJ2-5	TRBV20-1	CSARGLGQVEQETQYF	TGCAGTGCTAGAGGCTTGGGACAGGTGGAGCAAGAGACCCAGTACTTC
few	.	TRBJ2-6	TRBV5-8	CASSLISSGANVLTF	TGTGCCAGCAGCTTAATAAGTTCTGGGGCCAACGTCCTGACTTTC
many	TRBD1	TRBJ1-2	TRBV3-1	CASSQTGQGARGYTF	TGTGCCAGCAGCCAAACGGGACAGGGGGCGCGGGGCTACACCTTC
.	.	TRBJ2-3	TRBV5-4	CASSPKRHGGSTDTQYF	TGTGCCAGCAGCCCGAAGCGCCACGGGGGAAGCACAGATACGCAGTATTTT
many	.	TRBJ2-6	TRBV7-2	CASSPASSGANVLTF	TGTGCCAGCAGCCCGGCGAGCTCTGGGGCCAACGTCCTGACTTTC
many	TRBD1	TRBJ1-6	TRBV2	CASTLGTGVNSPLHF	TGTGCCAGCACCCTCGGGACAGGAGTTAATTCACCCCTCCACTTT
many	.	TRBJ2-3	TRBV12-3/TRBV12-4	CASSANSLSTDTQYF	TGTGCCAGCAGCGCCAATAGCCTGTCCACAGATACGCAGTATTTT
.	.	TRBJ2-5	TRBV28	CASSIIGRGETQYF	TGTGCCAGCAGTATTATAGGACGCGGAGAGACCCAGTACTTC
few	.	TRBJ2-5	TRBV30	CAWRWEGAGTQYF	TGTGCCTGGAGGTGGGAGGGGGCAGGGACCCAGTACTTC
few	.	TRBJ2-3	TRBV7-2	CASSFTPYTDTQYF	TGTGCCAGCAGCTTCACCCCGTACACAGATACGCAGTATTTT
few	.	TRBJ2-1	TRBV5-6	CASSQTGVLSSYNEQFF	TGTGCCAGCAGCCAAACGGGGGTCTTAAGCTCCTACAATGAGCAGTTCTTC
many	TRBD1	TRBJ2-1	TRBV6-2/TRBV6-3	CASSITGTGNEQFF	TGTGCCAGCAGTATAACCGGGACAGGAAATGAGCAGTTCTTC
many	TRBD1	TRBJ1-5	TRBV18	CASSDGTVSQPQHF	TGTGCCAGCTCCGACGGGACAGTCAGTCAGCCCCAGCATTTT
many	TRBD2	TRBJ2-1	TRBV9	CASSALASSGRGEQFF	TGTGCCAGCAGCGCCCTGGCGTCTAGCGGGAGGGGAGAGCAGTTCTTC
many	.	TRBJ1-5	TRBV2	CASVQAVDGNQHF	TGTGCCAGCGTTCAAGCTGTCGACGGGAACCAGCATTTT
few	.	TRBJ1-1	TRBV7-9	CASSLGGPGGAAFF	TGTGCCAGCAGCTTAGGAGGACCAGGTGGGGCAGCTTTCTTT
.	.	TRBJ2-7	TRBV28	CASKSPGVEQYF	TGTGCCAGCAAATCTCCGGGGGTCGAGCAGTACTTC
few	.	TRBJ2-7	TRBV20-1	CSAGGGSPMGEQYF	TGCAGTGCTGGGGGGGGCTCCCCCATGGGGGAGCAGTACTTC
many	.	TRBJ2-7	TRBV29-1	CSVESPTRGHEQYF	TGCAGCGTTGAATCCCCGACCCGAGGCCACGAGCAGTACTTC
many	TRBD2	TRBJ2-6	TRBV30	CAWSVGLAGLTGANVLTF	TGTGCCTGGAGTGTAGGACTAGCGGGTCTAACTGGGGCCAACGTCCTGACTTTC
many	.	TRBJ2-3	TRBV3-1	CASSHSTSPGYSDTQYF	TGTGCCAGCAGCCACTCCACGTCTCCAGGGTATTCAGATACGCAGTATTTT
few	.	TRBJ2-2	TRBV11-3	CASSFGWEASNTGELFF	TGTGCCAGCAGCTTTGGGTGGGAGGCCTCGAACACCGGGGAGCTGTTTTTT
.	TRBD1	TRBJ1-1	TRBV18	CASSPPGQTMNTEAFF	TGTGCCAGCTCACCACCGGGACAGACCATGAACACTGAAGCTTTCTTT
.	TRBD2	TRBJ2-1	TRBV19	CASSIFLAGANEQFF	TGTGCCAGTAGTATATTTCTAGCGGGAGCCAATGAGCAGTTCTTC
few	TRBD2	TRBJ2-3	TRBV30	CAWGLAGGADTQYF	TGTGCCTGGGGCTTAGCGGGAGGGGCAGATACGCAGTATTTT
.	.	TRBJ1-3	TRBV2	CASSVGYGNTIYF	TGTGCCAGCAGTGTTGGTTATGGAAACACCATATATTTT
few	.	TRBJ2-3	TRBV3-1	CASSQVRGAGPTDTQYF	TGTGCCAGCAGCCAAGTGAGGGGCGCCGGGCCTACAGATACGCAGTATTTT
many	TRBD1	TRBJ1-2	TRBV30	CASHRGTGENGYTF	TGTGCCTCACACCGCGGGACAGGGGAGAATGGCTACACCTTC
many	.	TRBJ1-6	TRBV3-1	CASSLGAQSYNSPLHF	TGTGCCAGCAGCCTCGGGGCGCAGTCCTATAATTCACCCCTCCACTTT
few	.	TRBJ1-1	TRBV27	CASSSLQFRGRYEAFF	TGTGCCAGCAGTTCCCTACAGTTCCGCGGTAGGTACGAAGCTTTCTTT
few	TRBD2	TRBJ2-3	TRBV6-2/TRBV6-3	CASSYSLLEREPTDTQYF	TGTGCCAGCAGTTACTCTTTGCTGGAGCGGGAGCCCACAGATACGCAGTATTTT
many	TRBD2	TRBJ2-5	TRBV20-1	CSAIDGGVGETQYF	TGCAGTGCCATCGATGGGGGGGTCGGAGAGACCCAGTACTTC
.	.	TRBJ1-3	TRBV6-2/TRBV6-3	CASRSNGNTIYF	TGTGCCAGCCGAAGCAACGGGAACACCATATATTTT
.	.	TRBJ2-7	TRBV6-2/TRBV6-3	CASSYSDGSGYEQYF	TGTGCCAGCAGTTACAGTGATGGGAGTGGCTACGAGCAGTACTTC
.	TRBD1	TRBJ2-7	TRBV28	CASSTSTGVNEQYF	TGTGCCAGCAGTACTTCCACAGGGGTCAACGAGCAGTACTTC
few	TRBD1	TRBJ1-2	TRBV20-1	CSAYVLGDRGYGYTF	TGCAGTGCCTACGTACTTGGGGACAGGGGCTATGGCTACACCTTC
few	TRBD1	TRBJ2-1	TRBV27	CASSTATGEALNEQFF	TGTGCCAGCAGTACCGCGACAGGGGAAGCGCTAAATGAGCAGTTCTTC
.	TRBD2	TRBJ2-7	TRBV2	CASSPLAGISDEQYF	TGTGCCAGCAGTCCCCTAGCGGGAATTTCCGACGAGCAGTACTTC
many	TRBD2	TRBJ2-1	TRBV20-1	CSASEAGGYNEQFF	TGCAGTGCTAGTGAAGCGGGGGGGTACAATGAGCAGTTCTTC
.	.	TRBJ2-5	TRBV30	CAWSPIRPTDGALGTQYF	TGTGCCTGGAGCCCCATTCGTCCTACGGACGGTGCCTTGGGGACCCAGTACTTC
.	.	TRBJ2-2	TRBV14	CASRDPARELFF	TGTGCCAGTAGGGACCCAGCCAGGGAGCTGTTTTTT
few	TRBD2	TRBJ2-1	TRBV19	CASLDPRGTNNEQFF	TGTGCCAGTCTTGACCCCCGAGGGACTAACAATGAGCAGTTCTTC
many	TRBD2	TRBJ2-5	TRBV20-1	CSARDIAGSQETQYF	TGCAGTGCTAGAGATATAGCGGGATCCCAAGAGACCCAGTACTTC
few	.	TRBJ2-7	TRBV9	CASTGRGKAYEQYF	TGTGCCAGCACCGGCAGGGGAAAAGCCTACGAGCAGTACTTC
many	.	TRBJ2-3	TRBV27	CASRPRAALTDTQYF	TGTGCCAGCAGGCCTCGGGCTGCCCTCACAGATACGCAGTATTTT